Below are 6 T cell receptor beta chains sequenced from a single sample in a study of blood T cell repertoires in COVID-19. Repertoires were generated with immunoSEQ multiplex PCR, while TCRdb's copy carries only in-frame clones and drops some. This sample carries roughly 230,000 clones, approximately 81% of them seen once, and the ten largest clones take approximately 4%. Sequenced: peripheral blood. The receptors originated from a woman over 75 with acute or convalescent COVID-19.

The V and J genes are TRBV5-1 and TRBJ2-7; 7 nucleotides agree with TRBD2. The V and J ends lost 0 bases and 2 bases, in that order; junction bases with no gene match: 11. Germline CDR1 and CDR2: SGHRS and YFSETQ. The length of the CDR3 is 17 residues. This CDR3 reads CASSLAQGGTITYEQYF. DNA for the CDR3: TGCGCCAGCAGCTTGGCTCAGGGCGGGACTATCACCTACGAGCAGTACTTC.

This chain uses TRBV25-1 with TRBJ1-1; no firm D call. There are 12 residues in the CDR3. The germline V gene encodes CDR1 MGHDK and CDR2 SYGVNS. Trimming stripped 3 bases from V and 11 bases from J, with 13 bases between. CDR3 in DNA: TGTGCCAGCAGTGACCCACCGGGGTCGGCTTTCTTT. It specifies CASSDPPGSAFF.

This CDR3 reads CASSPKEAAEAFF. Here the CDR3 DNA reads TGTGCCAGCAGCCCCAAGGAGGCGGCTGAAGCTTTCTTT. V gene TRBV7-9 combines with J gene TRBJ1-1, with D hard to call. Germline-derived CDR1 and CDR2 are SEHNR and FQNEAQ (reference sequence). V lost 5 bases to trimming and J lost 6 bases, with 13 bases between them. The CDR3 is 13 residues long.

The CDR3 nucleotides are TGCGCCAGCAGCTTGGGGCCGGGGGATGAGCAGTTCTTC. Encoded protein: CASSLGPGDEQFF. The chain uses TRBV5-1 and TRBJ2-1; a weak D match, TRBD2 (6 bases). The CDR3 length is 13 residues. The germline gives CDR1 SGHRS, CDR2 YFSETQ. The V gene lost 0 bases and the J gene lost 8 bases, with 9 bases spanning the gap.

The chain joins TRBV6-2 or TRBV6-3 to TRBJ1-6, with TRBD1 as a possible D gene (5 bases). The CDR3 is made up of 14 amino acids. Germline CDR1 and CDR2: MNHEY and SVGEGT. The V and J ends lost 5 bases and 8 bases respectively, with 13 bases between them. The DNA of the CDR3 is TGTGCCAGCAGTACCTCGGTAGGGGATTCACCCCTCCACTTT. It specifies CASSTSVGDSPLHF.

The V and J genes are TRBV6-5 and TRBJ1-1; unclear D gene. V was cut by 3 bases and J by 7 bases, with 12 bases left in between. CDR1 and CDR2 (germline): MNHEY, SVGAGI. The CDR3 covers 13 residues. CDR3 bases: TGTGCCAGCAGTTATGAATGGACTAATGAAGCTTTCTTT. This encodes CASSYEWTNEAFF.